This T cell receptor beta chain was sequenced in a study of blood T cell repertoires in COVID-19. Across the whole study: Sources were T cells, B-cell-depleted T cells, or PBMCs; the material itself was cDNA or gDNA.

V shed 4 bases and J 4 bases; nucleotides not matched to a gene: 5. Germline loops: CDR1 SGDLS, CDR2 YYNGEE. This CDR3 has 13 amino acids. Assay used: immunoSEQ multiplex PCR; TCRdb lists only in-frame clones, some missing. The sample lists 30,000 to 45,000 clones, about nine tenths occurring once. Source material: peripheral blood. This receptor was taken from a human donor in a cohort sampled during active COVID-19. The chain employs TRBV9 and TRBJ2-7; 7 positions match TRBD2. The CDR3 loop reads CASSPRTSYEQYF. The CDR3 nucleotides are TGTGCCAGCAGCCCCCGGACTAGTTACGAGCAGTACTTC.